Presented here are 17 T cell receptor beta chains from one specimen sequenced in a study of low-dose radiotherapy and immunotherapy resistance in tumors. Alpha and beta chains were covered, as first-strand cDNA relied on TRAV- and TRBV-specific primers. The authors amplified TCRs for about 18 PCR cycles with a constant-region primer and a V-primer adapter. TCRdb re-called the reads through MiXCR, storing one row per CDR3 protein. Of tens of thousands of distinct CDR3 sequences listed, about 30% were seen once; the top ten hold roughly 7%. The time point here: before trial treatment. The input for sequencing was PBMCs, taken before treatment. All receptors derive from a male donor with rectosigmoid adenocarcinoma.

This clonotype was seen repeatedly, ten times or more. This CDR3 is CASSFYQETQYF. Here the CDR3 DNA reads TGTGCCAGCAGCTTCTACCAAGAGACCCAGTACTTC. The chain recombines TRBV7-2 with TRBJ2-5; D is uncertain. The germline V and J ends were trimmed by 3 bases and 0 bases, with 2 bases remaining between them. This CDR3 spans 12 amino acids. Germline CDR1 is SGHTA and CDR2 is FQGNSA.

There are many counts of this clonotype. J is TRBJ1-6 and V is TRBV10-3; TRBD1 agrees at 7 bases. V trimming: 3 bases; J trimming: 3 bases; junction bases outside the gene matches: 5. Germline values: CDR1 ENHRY, CDR2 SYGVKD. This CDR3 spans 16 amino acids. The CDR3 DNA reads TGTGCCATCAGTGATACAACAGGGGTCTATAATTCACCCCTCCACTTT. Amino acids: CAISDTTGVYNSPLHF.

The table lists this clonotype with many counts. The V call is TRBV28, the J call TRBJ2-5, with 12 bases matching TRBD1. With 3 bases clipped from V and 6 bases from J, the junction kept 8 bases outside the gene matches. There are 16 residues in the CDR3. CDR1 is MDHEN, CDR2 SYDVKM, per germline. CDR3 protein: CASSFWGQGASKTQYF. DNA of the CDR3: TGTGCCAGCAGTTTTTGGGGACAGGGGGCTTCGAAGACCCAGTACTTC.

This clonotype was seen ten or more times. The chain joins TRBV21-1 to TRBJ2-1; the tabulated D call, TRBD1, remains unverified against the DNA. TRBV21-1 is a known pseudogene. The CDR3 length is 14 residues. As DNA, the CDR3 is TGTGCCAGCAGCAAAGCACCCGGGGACGATGAGCAGTTCTTC. Residues: CASSKAPGDDEQFF.

The rearrangement joins TRBV2 to TRBJ2-1, with 9 nucleotides matching TRBD2. Germline V gives CDR1 SNHLY, CDR2 FYNNEI. This CDR3 is 15 amino acids long. V gave up 6 bases and J gave up 7 bases; unmatched junction bases: 10. CDR3 nucleotide sequence: TGTGCCAGCAGGGCTAATAGCGGGAGCTGGAATGAGCAGTTCTTC. It translates to CASRANSGSWNEQFF. The whole variable domain, remainder taken from reference TRBV2 and TRBJ2-1, is EPEVTQTPSHQVTQMGQEVILRCVPISNHLYFYWYRQILGQKVEFLVSFYNNEISEKSEIFDDQFSVERPDGSNFTLKIRSTKLEDSAMYFCASRANSGSWNEQFFGPGTRLTVL.

There are many counts of this clonotype. The chain employs TRBV3-1 and TRBJ2-5, with 9 bases identical to TRBD2. Losses at the gene ends were 1 base for V and 3 bases for J; bases not matched to a gene: 9. Germline loops: CDR1 LGHDT, CDR2 YNNKEL (reference sequence). The CDR3 has 17 amino acids. CDR3 sequence (DNA): TGTGCCAGCAGCCAAGGGAAGCGGGGGGCCGGGAAAGAGACCCAGTACTTC. Protein sequence: CASSQGKRGAGKETQYF.

This clonotype was picked up many times. This chain links TRBV19 with TRBJ2-1; D possibly corresponds to TRBD2 (6 bases). Germline loops: CDR1 LNHDA, CDR2 SQIVND (reference sequence). The CDR3 consists of 16 residues. V was pared by 3 bases and J by 7 bases, with 19 bases between. This chain's CDR3 is CASSIEGGIIWNEQFF. In DNA, the CDR3 is TGTGCCAGTAGTATCGAAGGCGGGATCATTTGGAATGAGCAGTTCTTC.

This chain uses TRBV3-1 with TRBJ2-7, with 8 nucleotides matching TRBD2. CDR3 length: 15 amino acids. Trimming removed 6 bases from V and 3 bases from J; junction bases left unmatched: 10. Germline loops: CDR1 LGHDT, CDR2 YNNKEL (reference sequence). CDR3 coding DNA: TGTGCCAGCAGTCACACCGGGACTAGGAGCTACGAGCAGTACTTC. Encoded protein: CASSHTGTRSYEQYF.

This clonotype was observed at least ten times. The chain recombines TRBV9 with TRBJ2-3, with D unresolved. V was cut by 3 bases and J by 5 bases, with 13 bases left in between. Germline V lookup: CDR1 SGDLS, CDR2 YYNGEE. The CDR3 contains 14 residues. CDR3 sequence reads: CASSAKTSRDTQYF. The CDR3 DNA sequence: TGTGCCAGCAGCGCAAAAACCTCCAGAGATACGCAGTATTTT. Full variable domain (remainder filled in from reference TRBV9 and TRBJ2-3): DSGVTQTPKHLITATGQRVTLRCSPRSGDLSVYWYQQSLDQGLQFLIQYYNGEERAKGNILERFSAQQFPDLHSELNLSSLELGDSALYFCASSAKTSRDTQYFGPGTRLTVL.

The J gene is TRBJ2-7, the V gene TRBV6-1; the D is unclear. The V and J ends lost 8 bases and 2 bases respectively, with 4 bases between them. The CDR3 runs 10 residues. Germline-derived CDR1 and CDR2 are MNHNS and SASEGT. This CDR3 reads CASGTYEQYF. The DNA of the CDR3 is TGTGCCAGCGGGACCTACGAGCAGTACTTC.

Points on this clonotype: This sequence is one base from a far larger clone and is likely a read error. The chain carries TRBV6-2 or TRBV6-3 and TRBJ2-7; D perhaps matches TRBD1 (6 bases). Germline-derived CDR1 and CDR2 are MNHEY and SVGEGT. Between the trimmed V and J ends, which lost 2 bases and 7 bases, there was a span of 21 bases. The CDR3 has 16 amino acids. The CDR3 sequence: CASSYEGVGSYNEQYF. The CDR3 DNA is TGTGCCAGCAGTTACGAGGGGGTAGGATCCTACAATGAGCAGTACTTC.

This clonotype was recorded at least ten times. This chain connects TRBV18 to TRBJ2-7; D gene ambiguous. The CDR3 runs 14 residues. Deletions cut 3 bases from V and 2 bases from J, with 11 bases between. Germline lookup yields CDR1 KGHSH and CDR2 LQKENI. CDR3 nucleotide sequence: TGTGCCAGCTCACCGGTGCCGGGCACCTACGAGCAGTACTTC. Residues: CASSPVPGTYEQYF.

As concerns this clonotype: Only one base separates this from a far larger clonotype, so it likely reflects a read error. This chain joins TRBV28 and TRBJ1-5; a possible D gene is TRBD1 (5 bases). This CDR3 has 14 amino acids. Germline CDR1 is MDHEN and CDR2 is SYDVKM. CDR3 nucleotides: TGTCCCAGCAGACATATCGGGACTTTAGAGCCCCAGCATTTT. This encodes CPSRHIGTLEPQHF.

The chain combines TRBV18 with TRBJ2-3, with D tentatively TRBD1 (5 bases). Germline V gives CDR1 KGHSH, CDR2 LQKENI. V lost 3 bases and J lost 5, with 15 bases in between. This CDR3 spans 15 amino acids. CDR3 bases: TGTGCCAGCTCACCGAAGGACACCCTAATAGATACGCAGTATTTT. Protein product: CASSPKDTLIDTQYF.

V gene TRBV11-2 combines with J gene TRBJ2-5; 8 nucleotides match TRBD2. The V segment lost 4 bases and the J segment 4 bases; nucleotides outside the gene matches: 5. In germline, CDR1 is SGHAT, CDR2 FQNNGV. This CDR3 region has 14 residues. The CDR3 reads CASSSAGVRETQYF. CDR3 in DNA: TGTGCCAGCAGCTCAGCGGGAGTTCGAGAGACCCAGTACTTC.

This clonotype was seen many times. CDR3 protein: CASSPGGGVPQETQYF. The CDR3 DNA is TGTGCCAGCAGTCCAGGCGGGGGGGTACCCCAAGAGACCCAGTACTTC. The chain joins TRBV11-2 to TRBJ2-5, with TRBD2 matching 9 bases. The V gene's germline CDR1 is SGHAT and CDR2 FQNNGV. Trimming took 6 bases from V and 1 from J; bases not matched to a gene: 9. There are 16 residues in the CDR3.

This clonotype showed up just a few times. A read error is possible here, since a much larger clone lies one base away. The rearrangement links TRBV13 to TRBJ2-1; D not certain. Germline V gene sequence: CDR1 PRHDT, CDR2 FYEKMQ (reference sequence). CDR3 length: 15 residues. Trimming took off 4 bases at V and 10 bases at J, with 20 bases between the two ends. The CDR3 is CASSSRLQSSYEQFF. The CDR3, as DNA: TGTGCCAGCAGCTCCCGACTTCAGAGCTCCTACGAGCAGTTCTTC.